Following are 26 T cell receptor beta chains from one sample sequenced in a study of technical replicates of blood from a handful of donors. The table came from immunoSEQ multiplex PCR; TCRdb's copy has only in-frame clones and leaves some out. The profile covers more than 11,000 clones, with around 82% appearing a single time and 8% to 11% taken by the ten largest. The sequenced sample consisted of PBMCs. The origin of the receptors is a human donor in good health.

The rearrangement uses TRBV7-8 and TRBJ2-7; the D gene is possibly TRBD2 (5 bases). Germline loops: CDR1 SGHVS, CDR2 FQNEAQ. The V end was cut by 4 bases, the J end by 6 bases, with 10 bases between. This CDR3 contains 12 residues. The CDR3 DNA reads as TGTGCCAGCAGCTGGGAGAGGTCCGAGCAGTACTTC. The encoded protein is CASSWERSEQYF.

The rearrangement uses TRBV7-9 and TRBJ1-2, with 11 bases that match TRBD1. This CDR3 is 13 amino acids long. Trimming at V came to 4 bases and at J to 8 bases, leaving 3 bases not matched to a gene. Germline V lookup: CDR1 SEHNR, CDR2 FQNEAQ (reference sequence). Here the CDR3 reads CASSWDRGKGYTF. The CDR3 bases are TGTGCCAGCAGCTGGGACAGGGGGAAAGGCTACACCTTC.

The V and J genes are TRBV5-1 and TRBJ1-3; D call uncertain. The V end lost 3 bases, the J end lost 0 bases, and 7 bases lay between the germline ends. The germline V gene encodes CDR1 SGHRS and CDR2 YFSETQ. The CDR3 contains 14 residues. CDR3 sequence: CASSSGISGNTIYF. CDR3 DNA: TGCGCCAGCAGCTCAGGCATCTCTGGAAACACCATATATTTT.

The V call is TRBV7-7, the J call TRBJ2-1, with D maybe TRBD2 (6 bases). CDR1 and CDR2 (germline): SSHAT, FNYEAQ (reference sequence). The V end was cut by 5 bases, the J end by 5 bases, with 16 bases between. This CDR3 is 15 amino acids long. The chain's CDR3 is CASSPNRGGDNEQFF. CDR3 nucleotide sequence: TGTGCCAGCAGCCCCAACCGGGGAGGCGACAATGAGCAGTTCTTC.

V and J are TRBV6-6 and TRBJ1-5; D is unresolved. Germline lookup yields CDR1 MNHNY and CDR2 SVGAGI (reference sequence). This CDR3 comprises 16 residues. Trimming removed 5 bases at V and 5 bases at J, with 19 bases between. CDR3 bases: TGTGCCAGCAGTGCGCCGGGTCCCCAGAGGGATCAGCCCCAGCATTTT. Translating gives CASSAPGPQRDQPQHF.

This clone is a singleton in its sample. This chain links TRBV5-5 with TRBJ2-7; 7 bases align to TRBD1. V dropped 0 bases and J dropped 2; count of bases not matched to a gene: 5. Per germline, CDR1 SGHKS and CDR2 YYEKEE (reference sequence). The CDR3 is made up of 15 amino acids. The CDR3 DNA sequence: TGTGCCAGCAGCTTGGATCCAGGGGGTGCCTACGAGCAGTACTTC. Its translation is CASSLDPGGAYEQYF.

This chain uses TRBV28 with TRBJ2-6; a possible D gene is TRBD1 (5 bases). The V end lost 6 bases, the J end lost 0 bases, and 9 bases lay between the germline ends. Germline lookup yields CDR1 MDHEN and CDR2 SYDVKM. The CDR3 sequence is 15 residues long. This CDR3 reads CASSLDSSGANVLTF. The CDR3 nucleotides read TGTGCCAGCAGCCTCGACAGCTCTGGGGCCAACGTCCTGACTTTC.

CDR3 amino acids: CASSLGGNPYEQYF. The CDR3 DNA is TGCGCCAGCAGCTTGGGAGGGAACCCCTACGAGCAGTACTTC. The genes are TRBV5-1 and TRBJ2-7, with a tentative D call TRBD2 (5 bases). The CDR3 consists of 14 residues. V lost 0 bases to trimming and J lost 2 bases, with 9 bases between them. CDR1 is SGHRS, CDR2 YFSETQ, per germline.

The chain joins TRBV5-1 to TRBJ1-3; unclear D gene. The CDR3 spans 18 residues. CDR1 SGHRS and CDR2 YFSETQ come from the germline V gene. Trimming stripped 0 bases from V and 0 bases from J, with 16 bases between. In nucleotides, the CDR3 is TGCGCCAGCAGCTTGGAGTTATCGCACAGCTCCTCTGGAAACACCATATATTTT. Encoded protein: CASSLELSHSSSGNTIYF.

The chain joins TRBV6-1 to TRBJ2-1; D unclear. This CDR3 contains 12 residues. CDR1 and CDR2 (germline): MNHNS, SASEGT. Deletions cut 2 bases from V and 6 bases from J, with 5 bases between. The CDR3: CASSERGNEQFF. The CDR3 DNA reads as TGTGCCAGCAGTGAACGCGGCAATGAGCAGTTCTTC.

The sample holds one count of this clone. The chain combines TRBV2 with TRBJ2-1; 7 nucleotides align to TRBD2. CDR3 length: 13 residues. Looked up from germline, CDR1 is SNHLY and CDR2 is FYNNEI. V gave up 4 bases and J gave up 3 bases; unmatched junction bases: 0. CDR3 region: CASSGGSYNEQFF. In DNA, the CDR3 is TGTGCCAGCAGTGGCGGGAGCTACAATGAGCAGTTCTTC.

The chain combines TRBV7-6 with TRBJ2-7, with D perhaps TRBD2 (6 bases). Germline values: CDR1 SGHVS, CDR2 FNYEAQ. The CDR3 runs 14 residues. V was cut by 3 bases and J by 4 bases, with 13 bases left in between. This CDR3 reads CASSLITAGYEQYF. The CDR3 region has the DNA TGTGCCAGCAGCTTGATTACAGCGGGTTACGAGCAGTACTTC.

The rearrangement uses TRBV7-8 and TRBJ2-7, with a possible D match to TRBD2 (6 bases). This CDR3 has 15 residues. CDR1 is SGHVS and CDR2 is FQNEAQ in the germline V gene. V gave up 4 bases and J gave up 3 bases, with 16 bases separating them. The CDR3 loop reads CASSSLRGSGYEQYF. The DNA for the CDR3 is TGTGCCAGCAGCTCTCTCCGTGGTAGCGGCTACGAGCAGTACTTC.

This rearrangement joins TRBV5-1 to TRBJ2-7; D uncertain. V lost 5 bases, J lost 5 bases, and 20 bases lay in between. The CDR3 is 15 residues long. The V gene's germline CDR1 is SGHRS and CDR2 YFSETQ. CDR3 in DNA: TGCGCCAGCAGTAGCCGACCGTTCAGTCCGGACGAGCAGTACTTC. Amino acids: CASSSRPFSPDEQYF.

Comment on this clone: A junction end diverges from the germline sequence, so it may reflect a read error. The chain is built from TRBV4-2 and TRBJ2-3, with unresolved D. The CDR3 consists of 14 residues. Germline-derived CDR1 and CDR2 are LGHNA and YNFKEQ. CDR3 sequence reads: CASNQGLGTDTQYF. The CDR3 region has the DNA TGTGCCAGCAACCAAGGGCTAGGCACAGATACGCAGTATTTT.

The chain is built from TRBV2 and TRBJ2-7, with D possibly TRBD1 on 6 matching bases. The germline V gene encodes CDR1 SNHLY and CDR2 FYNNEI. The CDR3 has 14 residues. V gave up 10 bases and J gave up 4 bases, with 20 bases separating them. The chain's CDR3 is CATHRDDLGYEQYF. The CDR3 coding sequence is TGTGCCACCCACAGGGACGATCTGGGTTACGAGCAGTACTTC.

This chain uses TRBV19 with TRBJ2-1; 7 bases fit TRBD2. Germline CDR1 and CDR2: LNHDA and SQIVND (reference sequence). Unmatched junction bases numbered 8, after V lost 3 bases and J lost 0 bases. The CDR3 is 17 amino acids. CDR3 nucleotides: TGTGCCAGTAGTATCGGTCTAGCGGTTAGCTCCTACAATGAGCAGTTCTTC. Its protein product is CASSIGLAVSSYNEQFF. Together with reference TRBV19 and TRBJ2-1, the CDR3 gives the full variable domain: DGGITQSPKYLFRKEGQNVTLSCEQNLNHDAMYWYRQDPGQGLRLIYYSQIVNDFQKGDIAEGYSVSREKKESFPLTVTSAQKNPTAFYLCASSIGLAVSSYNEQFFGPGTRLTVL.

The V and J genes are TRBV5-8 and TRBJ2-5; TRBD2 is a possible D gene (6 bases). This CDR3 has 14 residues. V was cut by 2 bases and J by 5 bases, with 13 bases left in between. The germline V gene encodes CDR1 SGHTS and CDR2 YDEGEE. The DNA for the CDR3 is TGTGCCAGCAGCTTTTGGGGAGGTTCTGAGACCCAGTACTTC. Translated, it gives CASSFWGGSETQYF.

V and J are TRBV29-1 and TRBJ2-3; D perhaps matches TRBD2 (6 bases). V dropped 5 bases and J dropped 6 bases, with 18 bases sitting between them. This CDR3 is built from 14 residues. CDR1 is SQVTM and CDR2 is ANQGSEA in the germline V gene. CDR3 nucleotides: TGCAGCGTTTTTCAAGCGGGCGGGGCGGATACGCAGTATTTT. Amino acid sequence: CSVFQAGGADTQYF.

The chain recombines TRBV9 with TRBJ2-1; D is possibly TRBD1 (7 bases). The V gene's germline CDR1 is SGDLS and CDR2 YYNGEE. Trimming cost V 2 bases and J 9 bases, with 24 bases left between them. The length of the CDR3 is 17 residues. The CDR3 DNA reads TGTGCCAGCAGCGTGGGGCCAGGGGGAGGAAGCCCAGGTGAGCAGTTCTTC. Residues: CASSVGPGGGSPGEQFF.

The chain links TRBV2 to TRBJ2-7, with D perhaps matching TRBD2 (5 bases). The germline gives CDR1 SNHLY, CDR2 FYNNEI. The germline V and J ends were trimmed by 6 bases and 3 bases, with 6 bases remaining between them. The CDR3 covers 11 residues. The CDR3 DNA reads as TGTGCCAGCAGAGAGGGCTACGAGCAGTACTTC. Its protein product is CASREGYEQYF.

This rearrangement joins TRBV5-3 to TRBJ2-2, with 8 bases identical to TRBD2. TRBV5-3 carries the ORF label, with uncertain function. The CDR3 consists of 17 residues. V shed 0 bases and J 4 bases; nucleotides not matched to a gene: 8. CDR3 sequence: CARSLAQTSATTGELFF. The CDR3 bases are TGTGCCAGAAGCTTGGCTCAGACTAGCGCCACCACCGGGGAGCTGTTTTTT.

The table lists this clone with a count of one. This chain uses TRBV9 with TRBJ2-2, with D perhaps TRBD2 (5 bases). This CDR3 comprises 16 residues. The ends were cut back, 0 bases at V and 3 bases at J, with 12 bases in the middle. The germline V gene encodes CDR1 SGDLS and CDR2 YYNGEE. CDR3 region: CASSVAGIGDTGELFF. The CDR3, as DNA: TGTGCCAGCAGCGTAGCCGGGATTGGGGACACCGGGGAGCTGTTTTTT.

In its sample, this clone was seen a few times. The chain combines TRBV4-1 with TRBJ1-5; D unresolved. CDR1 is MGHRA, CDR2 YSYEKL, per germline. The V gene lost 1 base and the J gene lost 0 bases, with 7 bases spanning the gap. The CDR3 runs 15 residues. The CDR3 spells CASSQGPDSNQPQHF. The CDR3 region has the DNA TGCGCCAGCAGCCAAGGGCCCGATAGCAATCAGCCCCAGCATTTT.

The chain uses TRBV4-2 and TRBJ2-3; D is possibly TRBD2 (5 bases). CDR1 and CDR2 (germline): LGHNA, YNFKEQ. Trimming cost V 4 bases and J 6 bases, with 11 bases left between them. The CDR3 totals 13 residues. Written as DNA, the CDR3 is TGTGCCAGCAGCCCCCCTAGAGGGGATACGCAGTATTTT. Translating it yields CASSPPRGDTQYF.

The chain carries TRBV5-1 and TRBJ2-3; D perhaps matches TRBD2 (6 bases). CDR1 and CDR2 (germline): SGHRS, YFSETQ. This CDR3 spans 14 amino acids. Trimming left V 7 bases short and J 2 bases short, with 14 bases between. The CDR3 loop is CASLGGSPTDTQYF. The CDR3 bases are TGCGCCAGCCTTGGAGGGAGTCCCACAGATACGCAGTATTTT.